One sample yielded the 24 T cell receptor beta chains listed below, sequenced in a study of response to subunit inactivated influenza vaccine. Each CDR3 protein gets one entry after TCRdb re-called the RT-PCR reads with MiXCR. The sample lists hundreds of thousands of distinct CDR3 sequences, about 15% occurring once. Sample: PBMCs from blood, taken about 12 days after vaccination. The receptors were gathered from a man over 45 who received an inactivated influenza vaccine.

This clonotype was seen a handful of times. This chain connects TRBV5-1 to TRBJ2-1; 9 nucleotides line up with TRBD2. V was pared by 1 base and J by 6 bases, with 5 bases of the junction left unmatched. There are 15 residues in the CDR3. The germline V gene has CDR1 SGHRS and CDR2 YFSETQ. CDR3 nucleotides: TGCGCCAGCAGCTTGTTGCGGGGGGGCGTCAATGAGCAGTTCTTC. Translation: CASSLLRGGVNEQFF.

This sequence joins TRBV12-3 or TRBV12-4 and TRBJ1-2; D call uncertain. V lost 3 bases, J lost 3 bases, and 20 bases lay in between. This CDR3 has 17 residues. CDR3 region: CASSLGIVVTSHYGYTF. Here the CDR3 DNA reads TGTGCCAGCAGTTTGGGAATTGTTGTTACCTCTCACTATGGCTACACCTTC.

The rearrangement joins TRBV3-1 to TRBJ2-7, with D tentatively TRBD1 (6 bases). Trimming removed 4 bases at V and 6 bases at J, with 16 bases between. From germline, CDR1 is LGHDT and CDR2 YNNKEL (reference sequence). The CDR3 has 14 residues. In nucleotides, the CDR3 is TGTGCCAGCAGCCCCAGGGACATGACGGGCGAGCAGTACTTC. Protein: CASSPRDMTGEQYF.

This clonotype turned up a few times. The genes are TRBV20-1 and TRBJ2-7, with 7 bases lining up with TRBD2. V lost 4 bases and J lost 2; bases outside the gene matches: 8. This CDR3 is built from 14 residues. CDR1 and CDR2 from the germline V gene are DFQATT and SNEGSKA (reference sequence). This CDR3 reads CSANSGGGTYEQYF. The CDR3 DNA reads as TGCAGTGCTAATTCTGGCGGGGGAACCTACGAGCAGTACTTC.

CDR3 sequence reads: CATSGRGGGTEAFF. The DNA for the CDR3 is TGTGCCACCTCTGGAAGGGGGGGAGGAACTGAAGCTTTCTTT. The V call is TRBV15, the J call TRBJ1-1, with D possibly matching TRBD1 (6 bases). This CDR3 spans 14 amino acids. V lost 8 bases to trimming and J lost 5 bases, with 18 bases between them. Germline assignment: CDR1 LNHNV and CDR2 YYDKDF (reference sequence).

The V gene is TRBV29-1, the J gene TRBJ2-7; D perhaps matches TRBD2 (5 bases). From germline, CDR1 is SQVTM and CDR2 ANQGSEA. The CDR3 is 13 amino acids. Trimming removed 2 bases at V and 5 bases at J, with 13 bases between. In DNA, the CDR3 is TGCAGCGTTGAACGTGGAGGTAACGACGAGCAGTACTTC. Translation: CSVERGGNDEQYF.

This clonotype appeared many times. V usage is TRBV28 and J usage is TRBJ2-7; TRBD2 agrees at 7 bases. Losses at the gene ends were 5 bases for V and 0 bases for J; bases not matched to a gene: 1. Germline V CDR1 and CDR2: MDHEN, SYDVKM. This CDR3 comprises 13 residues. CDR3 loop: CASSRTSSYEQYF. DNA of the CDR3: TGTGCCAGCAGTCGGACTAGCTCCTACGAGCAGTACTTC.

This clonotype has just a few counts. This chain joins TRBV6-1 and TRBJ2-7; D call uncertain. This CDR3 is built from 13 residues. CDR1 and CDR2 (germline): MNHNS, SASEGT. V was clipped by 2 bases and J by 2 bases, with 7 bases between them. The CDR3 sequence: CASSENRPYEQYF. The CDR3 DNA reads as TGTGCCAGCAGTGAAAACAGACCCTACGAGCAGTACTTC.

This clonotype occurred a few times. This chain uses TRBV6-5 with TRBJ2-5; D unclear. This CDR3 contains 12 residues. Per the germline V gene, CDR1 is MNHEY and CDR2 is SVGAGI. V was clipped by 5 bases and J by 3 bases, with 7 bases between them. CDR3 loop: CASSRHKETQYF. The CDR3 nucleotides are TGTGCCAGCAGTCGCCACAAAGAGACCCAGTACTTC.

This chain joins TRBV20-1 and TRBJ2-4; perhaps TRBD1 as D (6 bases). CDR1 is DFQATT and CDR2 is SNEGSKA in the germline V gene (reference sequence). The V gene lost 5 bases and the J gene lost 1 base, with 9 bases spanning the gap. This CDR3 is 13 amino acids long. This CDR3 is CSAFDRAKNIQYF. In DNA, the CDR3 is TGCAGTGCTTTCGACAGGGCCAAAAACATTCAGTACTTC.

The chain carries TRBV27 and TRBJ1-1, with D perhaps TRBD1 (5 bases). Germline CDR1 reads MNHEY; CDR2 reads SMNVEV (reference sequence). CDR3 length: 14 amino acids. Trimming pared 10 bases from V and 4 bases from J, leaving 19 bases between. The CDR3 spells CATSRRGVGTEAFF. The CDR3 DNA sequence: TGTGCCACCTCGCGGCGGGGGGTGGGCACTGAAGCTTTCTTT.

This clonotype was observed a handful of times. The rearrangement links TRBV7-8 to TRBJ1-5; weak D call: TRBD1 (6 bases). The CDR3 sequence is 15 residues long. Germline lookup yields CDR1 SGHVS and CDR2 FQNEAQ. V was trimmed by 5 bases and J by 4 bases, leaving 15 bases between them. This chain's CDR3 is CASSGGLVSNQPQHF. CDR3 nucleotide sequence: TGTGCCAGCAGCGGGGGCCTAGTTTCGAATCAGCCCCAGCATTTT.

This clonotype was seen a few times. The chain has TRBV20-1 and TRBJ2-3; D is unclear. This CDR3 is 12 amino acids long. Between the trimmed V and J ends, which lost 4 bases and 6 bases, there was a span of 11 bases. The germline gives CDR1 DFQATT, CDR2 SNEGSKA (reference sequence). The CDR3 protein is CSAKASGDTQYF. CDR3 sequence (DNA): TGCAGTGCTAAGGCATCCGGGGATACGCAGTATTTT.

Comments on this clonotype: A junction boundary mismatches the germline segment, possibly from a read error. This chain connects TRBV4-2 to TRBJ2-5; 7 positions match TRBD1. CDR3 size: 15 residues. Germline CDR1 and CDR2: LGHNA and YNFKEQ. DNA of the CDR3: TGTGCCAGCAGCCACCTTGACAGGGAAGGAGAGGCCCAGTACTTC. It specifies CASSHLDREGEAQYF.

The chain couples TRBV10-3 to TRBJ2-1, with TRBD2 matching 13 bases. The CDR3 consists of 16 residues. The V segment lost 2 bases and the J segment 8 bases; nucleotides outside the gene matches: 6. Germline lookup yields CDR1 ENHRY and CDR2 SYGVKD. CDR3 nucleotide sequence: TGTGCCATCAGTGAGGGGACTAGCGGGATTGAAGATGAGCAGTTCTTC. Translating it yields CAISEGTSGIEDEQFF.

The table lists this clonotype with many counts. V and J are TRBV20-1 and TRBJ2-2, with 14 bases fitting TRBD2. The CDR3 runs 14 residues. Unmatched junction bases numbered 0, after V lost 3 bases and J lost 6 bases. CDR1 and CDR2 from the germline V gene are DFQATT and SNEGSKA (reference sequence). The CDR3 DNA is TGCAGTGCTAGGGGACTAGCGGGAGCCGGGGAGCTGTTTTTT. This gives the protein CSARGLAGAGELFF.

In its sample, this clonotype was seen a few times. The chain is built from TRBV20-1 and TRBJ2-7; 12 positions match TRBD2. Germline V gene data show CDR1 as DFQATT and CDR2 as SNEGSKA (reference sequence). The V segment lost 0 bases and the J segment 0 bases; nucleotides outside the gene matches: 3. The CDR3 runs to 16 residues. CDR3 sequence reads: CSARDLAGGSSYEQYF. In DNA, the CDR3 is TGCAGTGCTAGAGATCTAGCGGGAGGGAGCTCCTACGAGCAGTACTTC.

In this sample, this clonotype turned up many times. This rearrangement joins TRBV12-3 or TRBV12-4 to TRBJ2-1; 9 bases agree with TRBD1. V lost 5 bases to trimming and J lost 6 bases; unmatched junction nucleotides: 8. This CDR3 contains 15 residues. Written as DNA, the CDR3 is TGTGCCAGCAGTCTTTGGGGACAGGGAATCAATGAGCAGTTCTTC. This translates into CASSLWGQGINEQFF.

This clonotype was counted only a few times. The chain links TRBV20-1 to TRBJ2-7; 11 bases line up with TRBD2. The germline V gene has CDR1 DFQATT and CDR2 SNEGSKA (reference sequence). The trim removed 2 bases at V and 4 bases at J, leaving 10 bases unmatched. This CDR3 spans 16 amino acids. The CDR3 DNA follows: TGCAGTGCTAGAACGCTAGCGGGAGGTACGCCTTACGAGCAGTACTTC. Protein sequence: CSARTLAGGTPYEQYF.

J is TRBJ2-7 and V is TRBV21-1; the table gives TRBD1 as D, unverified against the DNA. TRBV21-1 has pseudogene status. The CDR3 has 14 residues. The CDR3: CASSVRGYSYEQYF. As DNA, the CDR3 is TGTGCCAGCAGCGTCAGGGGGTACTCCTACGAGCAGTACTTC.

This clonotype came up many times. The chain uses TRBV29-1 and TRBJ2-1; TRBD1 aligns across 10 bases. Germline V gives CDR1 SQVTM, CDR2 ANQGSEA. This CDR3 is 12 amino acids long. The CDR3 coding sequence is TGCACCACTGGGACAGGGGTCGTTGAGCAGTTCTTC. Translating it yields CTTGTGVVEQFF.

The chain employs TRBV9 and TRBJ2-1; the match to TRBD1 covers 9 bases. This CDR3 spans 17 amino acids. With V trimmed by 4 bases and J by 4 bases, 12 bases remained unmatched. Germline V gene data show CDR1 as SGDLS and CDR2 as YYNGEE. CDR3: CASSKRQGVGGYNEQFF. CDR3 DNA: TGTGCCAGCAGCAAACGACAGGGGGTTGGGGGTTACAATGAGCAGTTCTTC. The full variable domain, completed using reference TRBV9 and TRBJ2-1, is DSGVTQTPKHLITATGQRVTLRCSPRSGDLSVYWYQQSLDQGLQFLIQYYNGEERAKGNILERFSAQQFPDLHSELNLSSLELGDSALYFCASSKRQGVGGYNEQFFGPGTRLTVL.

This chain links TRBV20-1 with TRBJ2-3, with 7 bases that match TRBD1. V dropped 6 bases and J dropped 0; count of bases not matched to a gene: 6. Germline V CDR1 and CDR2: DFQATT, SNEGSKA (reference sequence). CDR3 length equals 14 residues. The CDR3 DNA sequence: TGCAGTGCCTGGGGACAGACTAGCACAGATACGCAGTATTTT. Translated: CSAWGQTSTDTQYF.

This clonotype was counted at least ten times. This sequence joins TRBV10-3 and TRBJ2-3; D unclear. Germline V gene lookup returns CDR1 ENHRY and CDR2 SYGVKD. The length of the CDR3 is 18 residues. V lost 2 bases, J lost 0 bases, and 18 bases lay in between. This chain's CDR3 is CAISEAVYSSPSTDTQYF. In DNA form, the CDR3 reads TGTGCCATCAGTGAGGCGGTGTACTCCTCTCCTAGCACAGATACGCAGTATTTT.